The subject of this entry is one T cell receptor (beta chain). The data were taken from a study of cytomegalovirus exposure and HLA in healthy donors. Per the germline V gene, CDR1 is SGHDN and CDR2 is FVKESK. Between the trimmed V and J ends, which lost 5 bases and 2 bases, there was a span of 13 bases. CDR3 length: 14 amino acids. 13 Jbeta primers and 60 Vbeta primers were used for the PCR. Generated by immunoSEQ multiplex PCR, the TCRdb table keeps only in-frame clones and is missing some. Of about 70,000 clones in the sample, 65% to 80% are singletons; the top ten hold roughly 17%. The TCR originated in a man aged 35-49 years in good health and CMV-seropositive. The rearrangement uses TRBV14 and TRBJ2-7; D ambiguous. The sequencing input was PBMCs. This CDR3 reads CASSTPLFAYEQYF. The CDR3 DNA follows: TGTGCCAGCAGCACACCGCTTTTTGCCTACGAGCAGTACTTC.